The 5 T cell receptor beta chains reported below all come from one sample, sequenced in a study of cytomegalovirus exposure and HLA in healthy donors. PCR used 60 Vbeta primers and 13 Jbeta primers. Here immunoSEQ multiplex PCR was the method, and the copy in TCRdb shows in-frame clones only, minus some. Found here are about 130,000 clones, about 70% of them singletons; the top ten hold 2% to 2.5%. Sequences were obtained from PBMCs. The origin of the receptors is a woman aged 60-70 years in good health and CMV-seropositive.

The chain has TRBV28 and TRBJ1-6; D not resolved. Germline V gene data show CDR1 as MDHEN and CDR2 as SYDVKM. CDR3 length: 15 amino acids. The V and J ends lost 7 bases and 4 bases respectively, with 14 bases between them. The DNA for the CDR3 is TGTGCCAGCACCCCAAACGGAGTTTATAATTCACCCCTCCACTTT. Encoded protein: CASTPNGVYNSPLHF. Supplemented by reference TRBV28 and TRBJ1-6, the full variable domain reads DVKVTQSSRYLVKRTGEKVFLECVQDMDHENMFWYRQDPGLGLRLIYFSYDVKMKEKGDIPEGYSVSREKKERFSLILESASTNQTSMYLCASTPNGVYNSPLHFGNGTRLTVT.

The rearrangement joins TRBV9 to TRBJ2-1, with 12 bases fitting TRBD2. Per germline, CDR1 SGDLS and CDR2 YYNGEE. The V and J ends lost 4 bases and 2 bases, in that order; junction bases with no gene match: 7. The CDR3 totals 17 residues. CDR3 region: CASSQVLAGGPYNEQFF. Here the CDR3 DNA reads TGTGCCAGCAGCCAAGTACTAGCGGGAGGACCCTACAATGAGCAGTTCTTC.

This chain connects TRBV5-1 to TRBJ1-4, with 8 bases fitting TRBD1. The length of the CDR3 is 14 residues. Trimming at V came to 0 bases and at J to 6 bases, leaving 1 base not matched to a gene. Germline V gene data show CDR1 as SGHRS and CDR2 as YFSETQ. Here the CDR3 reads CASSLGTGYEKLFF. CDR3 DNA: TGCGCCAGCAGCTTGGGGACAGGGTATGAAAAACTGTTTTTT.

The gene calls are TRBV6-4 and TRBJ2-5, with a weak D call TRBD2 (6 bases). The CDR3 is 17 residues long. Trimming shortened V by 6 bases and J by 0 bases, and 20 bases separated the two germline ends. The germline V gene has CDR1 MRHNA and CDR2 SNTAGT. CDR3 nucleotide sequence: TGTGCCAGCAGGCACCCGTCCCGGGAGAAGAACCAAGAGACCCAGTACTTC. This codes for CASRHPSREKNQETQYF.

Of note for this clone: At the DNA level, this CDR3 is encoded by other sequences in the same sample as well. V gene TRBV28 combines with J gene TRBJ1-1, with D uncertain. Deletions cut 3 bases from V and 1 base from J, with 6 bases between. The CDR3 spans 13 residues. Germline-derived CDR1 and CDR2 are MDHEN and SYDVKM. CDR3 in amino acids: CASSFSGNTEAFF. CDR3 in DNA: TGTGCCAGCAGTTTTTCAGGGAACACTGAAGCTTTCTTT.